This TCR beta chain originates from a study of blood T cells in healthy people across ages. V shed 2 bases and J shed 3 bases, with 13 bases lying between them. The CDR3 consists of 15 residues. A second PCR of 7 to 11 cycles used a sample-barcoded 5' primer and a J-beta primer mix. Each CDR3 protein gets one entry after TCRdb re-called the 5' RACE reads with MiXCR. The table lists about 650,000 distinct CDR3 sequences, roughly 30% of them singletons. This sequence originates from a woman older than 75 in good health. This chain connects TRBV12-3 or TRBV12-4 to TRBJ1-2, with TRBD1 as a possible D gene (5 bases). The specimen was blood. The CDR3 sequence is CASSLFAGSDYGYTF. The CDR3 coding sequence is TGTGCCAGCAGTTTATTTGCAGGGTCGGACTATGGCTACACCTTC.